The rows below give T cell receptor beta chains drawn from one sample of a study of OX40 agonist ivuxolimab in advanced cancers. The assay was immunoSEQ multiplex PCR, and TCRdb's table has in-frame clones only and misses some. The table shows about 76,000 clones, with approximately 88% occurring only once. The specimen was CD4+ or CD8+ T cells sorted from blood, collected in a trial of the OX40 agonist ivuxolimab. The receptors shown here come from an adult with an advanced solid tumor such as melanoma, head and neck, liver or kidney cancer. Each CDR3 is given with its conserved first and last residue. The D gene is left open where the match is weak. For some rows the clone size is stated as once, few or many, or as a class when expanded; others skip it.

TRBJ1-5	NA	TRBV5-1	TRBD1	CASSPGGQVNQPQHF	TGCGCCAGCAGCCCGGGCGGACAGGTCAATCAGCCCCAGCATTTT
TRBJ1-1	NA	TRBV19	TRBD1	CASNPTGRDTEAFF	TGTGCCAGTAACCCGACAGGGAGGGACACTGAAGCTTTCTTT
TRBJ1-4	few	TRBV30	NA	CAWSSGTGSEKLFF	TGTGCCTGGAGTTCAGGGACCGGAAGCGAAAAACTGTTTTTT
TRBJ2-7	NA	TRBV28	TRBD2	CASSLSGRAGGEQYF	TGTGCCAGCAGTTTAAGCGGGAGGGCCGGTGGCGAGCAGTACTTC
TRBJ1-5	NA	TRBV7-9	TRBD1	CASSGQGGPQHF	TGTGCCAGCAGCGGACAGGGGGGCCCCCAGCATTTT
TRBJ2-7	NA	TRBV11-3	NA	CASSPRRIDYEQYF	TGTGCCAGCAGCCCCCGGAGGATCGACTACGAGCAGTACTTC
TRBJ2-3	NA	TRBV27	TRBD1	CASSWTGGADTQYF	TGTGCCAGCAGTTGGACAGGGGGCGCAGATACGCAGTATTTT
TRBJ1-6	once	TRBV27	TRBD1	CASSPVEGQGAWNSPLHF	TGTGCCAGCAGTCCCGTGGAGGGACAGGGGGCTTGGAATTCACCCCTCCACTTT
TRBJ2-7	NA	TRBV30	NA	CAWSRGADEQYF	TGTGCCTGGAGTCGCGGTGCGGACGAGCAGTACTTC
TRBJ2-3	NA	TRBV7-9	NA	CASSLALTDTQYF	TGTGCCAGCAGCTTAGCCTTGACAGATACGCAGTATTTT
TRBJ2-3	NA	TRBV6-6	NA	CASSYRRGTTDTQYF	TGTGCCAGCAGTTACCGCCGGGGTACGACAGATACGCAGTATTTT
TRBJ1-2	NA	TRBV30	NA	CAWSTSGPVYTF	TGTGCCTGGAGTACCTCAGGTCCCGTCTACACCTTC
TRBJ1-1	NA	TRBV6-1	NA	CASSEYTRAFF	TGTGCCAGCAGTGAATATACCCGAGCTTTCTTT
TRBJ2-7	NA	TRBV29-1	NA	CSVERRGSAYEQYF	TGCAGCGTTGAAAGAAGGGGCTCGGCCTACGAGCAGTACTTC
TRBJ2-2	NA	TRBV4-1	NA	CASSHAITGELFF	TGCGCCAGCAGCCACGCGATCACCGGGGAGCTGTTTTTT
TRBJ1-5	NA	TRBV10-3	TRBD1	CAIMRGLNQPQHF	TGTGCCATCATGAGGGGGCTGAATCAGCCCCAGCATTTT
TRBJ1-2	NA	TRBV18	NA	CASSPGTPNYGYTF	TGTGCCAGCTCACCAGGGACTCCTAACTATGGCTACACCTTC
TRBJ2-7	NA	TRBV10-3	TRBD2	CAISGGGQEPYEQYF	TGTGCCATCAGTGGGGGAGGGCAGGAGCCCTACGAGCAGTACTTC
TRBJ2-7	NA	TRBV6-5	TRBD2	CASSPSLAGAGEQYF	TGTGCCAGCAGCCCTTCTTTAGCGGGAGCGGGCGAGCAGTACTTC
TRBJ1-1	NA	TRBV7-9	NA	CASSPPVLRDTEAFF	TGTGCCAGCAGCCCACCGGTCCTTAGGGACACTGAAGCTTTCTTT
TRBJ2-7	NA	TRBV29-1	TRBD1	CSVLTWIGDRGSEQYF	TGCAGCGTTCTTACGTGGATAGGGGACAGGGGAAGCGAGCAGTACTTC
TRBJ1-5	NA	TRBV9	TRBD1	CASSQTGSQPQHF	TGTGCCAGCAGCCAGACAGGGAGCCAGCCCCAGCATTTT
TRBJ2-2	few	TRBV30	NA	CAWTRELGGGTGELFF	TGTGCCTGGACCCGGGAGTTAGGGGGAGGCACCGGGGAGCTGTTTTTT
TRBJ2-7	NA	TRBV2	NA	CASSYSTGYEQYF	TGTGCCAGCAGTTACTCGACCGGCTACGAGCAGTACTTC
TRBJ1-1	NA	TRBV12-5	TRBD1	CASGRGQGVRSTEAFF	TGTGCTAGTGGCCGGGGACAGGGGGTCCGGAGCACTGAAGCTTTCTTT
TRBJ1-1	NA	TRBV18	TRBD1	CASSPRDREAFF	TGTGCCAGCTCACCGAGGGACAGAGAAGCTTTCTTT
TRBJ2-3	NA	TRBV7-6	NA	CASSINQGDTQYF	TGTGCCAGCAGCATCAATCAGGGAGATACGCAGTATTTT
TRBJ2-1	NA	TRBV6-5	TRBD2	CASRGLAGYNEQFF	TGTGCCAGCAGGGGACTAGCGGGTTACAATGAGCAGTTCTTC
TRBJ2-1	NA	TRBV6-1	TRBD2	CATSRVSGSENEQFF	TGTGCTACTTCCAGAGTGAGCGGGAGCGAAAATGAGCAGTTCTTC
TRBJ2-7	NA	TRBV15	TRBD1	CATSRPGTGSYEQYF	TGTGCCACCAGCAGACCCGGGACAGGCTCCTACGAGCAGTACTTC
TRBJ2-5	NA	TRBV5-1	NA	CASRGEQLQETQYF	TGCGCCAGCAGGGGTGAGCAGTTACAAGAGACCCAGTACTTC
TRBJ2-7	NA	TRBV7-8	NA	CASSLIAGVAYEQYF	TGTGCCAGCAGCTTAATAGCAGGGGTCGCCTACGAGCAGTACTTC
TRBJ2-1	NA	TRBV9	TRBD2	CASNGQAGANNEQFF	TGTGCCAGCAACGGACAAGCGGGAGCCAACAATGAGCAGTTCTTC
TRBJ1-1	NA	TRBV2	NA	CASRDYTEAFF	TGTGCCAGCAGGGATTACACTGAAGCTTTCTTT
TRBJ2-7	NA	TRBV7-9	TRBD1	CASSSGDRLYEQYF	TGTGCCAGCAGCTCGGGGGACAGGCTCTACGAGCAGTACTTC
TRBJ2-7	NA	TRBV7-9	NA	CASSPPGVVYEQYF	TGTGCCAGCAGCCCGCCGGGAGTCGTGTACGAGCAGTACTTC
TRBJ2-5	once	TRBV19	NA	CASRYGPEQETQYF	TGTGCCAGTAGATACGGGCCTGAACAAGAGACCCAGTACTTC
TRBJ2-5	few	TRBV4-2	TRBD1	CASSQEGQLQETQYF	TGTGCCAGCAGCCAAGAGGGACAGCTACAAGAGACCCAGTACTTC